These T cell receptor beta chains were read from a single sample in a study of blood T cell repertoires in COVID-19. The protocol was immunoSEQ multiplex PCR, while the TCRdb copy is restricted to in-frame clones and leaves out a portion. The data contain over 250,000 clones, under 90% of them seen just once; the ten biggest clones take up around 10%. Sequenced material: peripheral blood. The origin of the receptors is a woman between 50 and 59 years old who had recovered from COVID-19. CDR3s include the opening cysteine and the closing phenylalanine or tryptophan. Each record gives: V gene, clone size, D gene, CDR3 protein. D genes are given only for firm matches. Clone size is shown for a subset of rows, as once, few, many or a class of expanded clone.

TRBV28	.	TRBD2	CASSLWAGGHRNEQFF
TRBV7-2	.	.	CASSLAGINEKLFF
TRBV5-5	.	TRBD1	CASSPDWGGTGTNNEQFF
TRBV10-3	.	TRBD1	CAISLGQISYEQYF
TRBV7-3	.	TRBD2	CASSRGGLSTDTQYF
TRBV4-1	few	.	CASSQTMPGGEQYF
TRBV27	.	TRBD1	CASRGGDSYNEQFF
TRBV7-2	.	.	CASALQGSTGELFF
TRBV5-6	.	.	CASSLLGSGSGNTIYF
TRBV28	.	.	CASSLGQRSPLHF
TRBV6-5	.	.	CASKRDMNQPQHF
TRBV27	.	.	CASSFGGLGEKLFF
TRBV30	.	.	CAWSSGVDGDEQFF
TRBV18	.	.	CASSPITETYNEQFF
TRBV27	few	.	CASSPGAHQETQYF
TRBV9	.	.	CASSVETAGGNTEAFF